These 7 T cell receptor beta chains were sequenced from one sample in a study of T cell repertoires in cytomegalovirus infection. TCRdb reprocessed the reads via MiXCR and lists one record per CDR3 protein. The sample holds 150,000 to 200,000 distinct CDR3 sequences; about 18% are singletons and the top ten take about 25%. What was sequenced was CD8+ T cells from PBMCs. Source of these receptors: a human donor in good health (CMV status not recorded). Some clones in this sample may be carry-over from other donors' samples.

This chain uses TRBV7-8 with TRBJ2-4; possibly TRBD2 for D (6 bases). Germline V gene data show CDR1 as SGHVS and CDR2 as FQNEAQ. V lost 5 bases, J lost 0 bases, and 26 bases lay in between. The length of the CDR3 is 20 residues. CDR3 protein: CASSAYTRAGLPAAKNIQYF. The CDR3 DNA reads as TGTGCCAGCAGCGCATATACTAGAGCGGGCCTACCGGCAGCCAAAAACATTCAGTACTTC. The full variable domain, with the rest looked up from reference TRBV7-8 and TRBJ2-4, is GAGVSQSPRYKVAKRGQDVALRCDPISGHVSLFWYQQALGQGPEFLTYFQNEAQLDKSGLPSDRFFAERPEGSVSTLKIQRTQQEDSAVYLCASSAYTRAGLPAAKNIQYFGAGTRLSVL.

The gene calls are TRBV7-9 and TRBJ2-1; 7 bases are a match to TRBD2. The ends lost 5 bases at V and 8 bases at J; junction bases unmatched: 9. CDR1 SEHNR and CDR2 FQNEAQ come from the germline V gene (reference sequence). The CDR3 has 14 residues. CDR3 DNA: TGTGCCAGCAGCCCACGGACTAGTTCGGATGAGCAGTTCTTC. Protein sequence: CASSPRTSSDEQFF.

CDR3 region: CAISELWTASSYEQYF. The CDR3 DNA reads TGTGCCATCAGTGAGCTTTGGACGGCGAGCTCCTACGAGCAGTACTTC. V gene TRBV10-3 combines with J gene TRBJ2-7; D gene unclear. This CDR3 region has 16 residues. V lost 2 bases and J 0 bases, leaving 14 bases between the germline ends. Germline loops: CDR1 ENHRY, CDR2 SYGVKD.

V is TRBV7-8 and J is TRBJ1-3, with 8 nucleotides matching TRBD1. CDR3 length: 16 residues. Germline assignment: CDR1 SGHVS and CDR2 FQNEAQ. The J segment lost 4 bases and the V segment lost 5 bases, leaving 10 bases of the junction unmatched. For the CDR3, the DNA is TGTGCCAGCAGCGAGCGACAGGGGTCAAGCGGAAACACCATATATTTT. It is translated as CASSERQGSSGNTIYF.

This clonotype was observed at least ten times. The rearrangement joins TRBV6-2 or TRBV6-3 to TRBJ1-4; D unclear. CDR1 and CDR2 from the germline V gene are MNHEY and SVGEGT. The CDR3 runs 14 residues. V gave up 8 bases and J gave up 6 bases, with 16 bases separating them. DNA for the CDR3: TGTGCCAGCTCCCGAGGTAAAGCGGATGAAAAACTGTTTTTT. Translation gives CASSRGKADEKLFF.

The V and J genes are TRBV2 and TRBJ2-5, with D tentatively TRBD1 (6 bases). Germline CDR1 and CDR2: SNHLY and FYNNEI. This CDR3 contains 17 residues. Between the trimmed V and J ends, which lost 10 bases and 2 bases, there was a span of 26 bases. CDR3 amino acids: CATHNRDIQEGQETQYF. Written as DNA, the CDR3 is TGTGCCACCCACAACCGGGACATCCAAGAAGGTCAAGAGACCCAGTACTTC.

The sample holds a few counts of this clonotype. The rearrangement uses TRBV6-2 or TRBV6-3 and TRBJ2-1; TRBD2 agrees at 12 bases. V was clipped by 7 bases and J by 2 bases; unmatched bases: 6. From germline, CDR1 is MNHEY and CDR2 SVGEGT. The CDR3 runs 16 residues. Here the CDR3 DNA reads TGTGCCAGCACCCCCACTAGCGGGGGGCCCTACAATGAGCAGTTCTTC. Translating gives CASTPTSGGPYNEQFF.